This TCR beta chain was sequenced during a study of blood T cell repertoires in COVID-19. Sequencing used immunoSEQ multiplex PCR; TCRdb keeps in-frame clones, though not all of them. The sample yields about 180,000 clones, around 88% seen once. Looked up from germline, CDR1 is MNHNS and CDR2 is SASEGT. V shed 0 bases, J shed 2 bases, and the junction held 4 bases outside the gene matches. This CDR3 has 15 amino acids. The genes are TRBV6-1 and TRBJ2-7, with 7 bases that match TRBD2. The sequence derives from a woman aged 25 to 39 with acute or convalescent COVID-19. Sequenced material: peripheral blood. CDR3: CASSEAGTTTYEQYF. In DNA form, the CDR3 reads TGTGCCAGCAGTGAAGCCGGGACTACCACCTACGAGCAGTACTTC.